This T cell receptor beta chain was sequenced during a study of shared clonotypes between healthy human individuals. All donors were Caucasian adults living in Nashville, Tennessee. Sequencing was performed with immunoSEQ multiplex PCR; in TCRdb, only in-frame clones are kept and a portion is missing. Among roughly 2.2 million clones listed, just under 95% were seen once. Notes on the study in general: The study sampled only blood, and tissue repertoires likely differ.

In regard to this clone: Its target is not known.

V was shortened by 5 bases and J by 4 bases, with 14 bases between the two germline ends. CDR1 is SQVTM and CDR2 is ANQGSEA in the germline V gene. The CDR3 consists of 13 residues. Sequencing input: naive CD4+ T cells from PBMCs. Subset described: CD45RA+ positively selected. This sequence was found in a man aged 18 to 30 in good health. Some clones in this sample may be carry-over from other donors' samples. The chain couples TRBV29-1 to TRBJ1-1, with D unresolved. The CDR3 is CSVLPLHGTEAFF. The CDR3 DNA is TGCAGCGTTCTCCCCTTACATGGCACTGAAGCTTTCTTT.